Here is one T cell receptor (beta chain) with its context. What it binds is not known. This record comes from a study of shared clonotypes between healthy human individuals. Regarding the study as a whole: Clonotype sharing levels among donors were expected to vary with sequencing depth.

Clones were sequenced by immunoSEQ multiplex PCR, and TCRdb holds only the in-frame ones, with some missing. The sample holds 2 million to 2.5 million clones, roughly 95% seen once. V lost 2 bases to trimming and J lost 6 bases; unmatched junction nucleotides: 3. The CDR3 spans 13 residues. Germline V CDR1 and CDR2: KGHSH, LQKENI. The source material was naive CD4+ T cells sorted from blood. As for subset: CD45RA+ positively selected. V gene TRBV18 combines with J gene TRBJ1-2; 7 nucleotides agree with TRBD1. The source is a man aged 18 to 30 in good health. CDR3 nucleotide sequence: TGTGCCAGCTCACCAAAAACAGGGGATGGCTACACCTTC. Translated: CASSPKTGDGYTF. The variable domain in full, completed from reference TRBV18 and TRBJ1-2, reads NAGVMQNPRHLVRRRGQEARLRCSPMKGHSHVYWYRQLPEEGLKFMVYLQKENIIDESGMPKERFSAEFPKEGPSILRIQQVVRGDSAAYFCASSPKTGDGYTFGSGTRLTVV.